Each of the 5 T cell receptor beta chains below was sequenced from the same sample in a study of T cell changes during pregnancy in multiple sclerosis. Using immunoSEQ multiplex PCR, the repertoire was profiled, and TCRdb retains in-frame clones only, with some absent. The sample contains around 61,000 clones, about 90% of which appear only once. Sequenced material: peripheral blood, taken in the third trimester of pregnancy. These receptors were obtained from a female donor in good health, enrolled as a control in a pregnancy study.

This clone has just one count. V is TRBV9 and J is TRBJ1-1, with 7 bases aligning to TRBD1. Trimming took 3 bases from V and 3 from J; bases not matched to a gene: 2. CDR3 size: 13 residues. CDR1 and CDR2 from the germline V gene are SGDLS and YYNGEE. CDR3 in amino acids: CASSEDRDTEAFF. CDR3 coding DNA: TGTGCCAGCAGCGAAGACAGGGACACTGAAGCTTTCTTT.

The chain combines TRBV4-3 with TRBJ2-7; 8 nucleotides match TRBD1. Trimming cost V 7 bases and J 5 bases; bases outside gene matches: 10. The germline V gene encodes CDR1 LGHNA and CDR2 YSLEER. CDR3 length: 14 residues. Here the CDR3 reads CASNLTGAADEQYF. CDR3 bases: TGCGCCAGCAACCTGACAGGGGCCGCAGACGAGCAGTACTTC.

J is TRBJ1-3 and V is TRBV19, with unresolved D. The CDR3 is 14 amino acids. Germline CDR1 reads LNHDA; CDR2 reads SQIVND (reference sequence). V dropped 3 bases and J dropped 4 bases, with 10 bases sitting between them. Written as DNA, the CDR3 is TGTGCCAGTAGTATGGGCTGGGCAGGAAACACCATATATTTT. Residues: CASSMGWAGNTIYF.

V and J are TRBV28 and TRBJ2-5, with 8 positions matching TRBD2. This CDR3 has 13 amino acids. V was pared by 6 bases and J by 5 bases, with 5 bases of the junction left unmatched. Germline CDR1 MDHEN, CDR2 SYDVKM. The CDR3 DNA is TGTGCCAGCAGACGCGGGGGGCCGGAGACCCAGTACTTC. It codes for CASRRGGPETQYF.

Comments on this clone: The junction departs from the called germline gene at one end, perhaps through a read error. The rearrangement links TRBV7-7 to TRBJ1-5, with a possible D match to TRBD1 (5 bases). This CDR3 comprises 13 residues. Germline CDR1 reads SSHAT; CDR2 reads FNYEAQ (reference sequence). As DNA, the CDR3 is TGTGCTAGCAGCCAGGGCGGTTATCAGCCCCAGCATTTT. Its translation: CASSQGGYQPQHF.